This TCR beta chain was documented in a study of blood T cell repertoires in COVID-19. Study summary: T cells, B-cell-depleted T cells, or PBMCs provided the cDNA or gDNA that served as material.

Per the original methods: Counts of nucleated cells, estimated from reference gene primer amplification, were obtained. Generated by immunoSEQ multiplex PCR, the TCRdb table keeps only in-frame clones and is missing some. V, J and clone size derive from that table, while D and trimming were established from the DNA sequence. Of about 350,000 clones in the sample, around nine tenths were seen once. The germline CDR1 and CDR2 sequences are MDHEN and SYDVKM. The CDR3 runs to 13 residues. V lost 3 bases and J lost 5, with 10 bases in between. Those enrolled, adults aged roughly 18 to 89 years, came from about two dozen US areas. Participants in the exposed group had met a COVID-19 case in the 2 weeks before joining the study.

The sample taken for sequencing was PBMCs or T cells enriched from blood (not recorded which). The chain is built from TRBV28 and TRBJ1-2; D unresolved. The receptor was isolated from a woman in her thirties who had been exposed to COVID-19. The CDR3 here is CASSLEESYGYTF. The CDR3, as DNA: TGTGCCAGCAGTTTGGAGGAGAGTTATGGCTACACCTTC.